Below are 26 T cell receptor beta chains sequenced from a single sample in a study of blood T cell repertoires in COVID-19. Libraries were prepared by immunoSEQ multiplex PCR; TCRdb keeps only in-frame clonotypes and omits some of them. The table has 110,000 or so clones, about 90% seen once. The sequencing sample was made of peripheral blood. The receptors originated from an older man who had recovered from COVID-19.

The chain employs TRBV28 and TRBJ2-7; 16 positions match TRBD2. The V segment lost 2 bases and the J segment 7 bases; nucleotides outside the gene matches: 11. The CDR3 spans 18 residues. The germline gives CDR1 MDHEN, CDR2 SYDVKM. As DNA, the CDR3 is TGTGCCAGCAGTTTACTAGAGGGACTAGCGGGAGGGCCGGGTGAGCAGTACTTC. This translates into CASSLLEGLAGGPGEQYF.

This chain connects TRBV27 to TRBJ1-5; D perhaps matches TRBD1 (5 bases). Per germline, CDR1 MNHEY and CDR2 SMNVEV (reference sequence). V was cut by 2 bases and J by 2 bases, with 10 bases left in between. The CDR3 runs to 15 residues. The CDR3 nucleotides read TGTGCCAGCAGTTTAGGATCGGGGGGCAATCAGCCCCAGCATTTT. This gives the protein CASSLGSGGNQPQHF.

The count of this clone is one. The junction differs from germline at one of its ends, possibly a read error. The V call is TRBV5-4, the J call TRBJ2-7; 16 positions match TRBD2. CDR3 length: 16 residues. Germline V gives CDR1 SGHNT, CDR2 YYREEE (reference sequence). The CDR3 sequence: CASSLAGGTSGRDPDF. CDR3 nucleotide sequence: TGTGCCAGCAGCTTGGCCGGGGGGACTAGCGGGAGGGATCCCGACTTC.

The J gene is TRBJ2-1, the V gene TRBV9; 7 bases map to TRBD2. V shed 4 bases and J 3 bases; nucleotides not matched to a gene: 4. Germline-derived CDR1 and CDR2 are SGDLS and YYNGEE. There are 14 residues in the CDR3. CDR3 DNA sequence: TGTGCCAGCAGCTCCAGGACTAGCTACAATGAGCAGTTCTTC. Protein product: CASSSRTSYNEQFF.

The chain uses TRBV9 and TRBJ1-6, with D possibly TRBD1 on 5 matching bases. The V end was cut by 4 bases, the J end by 8 bases, with 13 bases between. The length of the CDR3 is 14 residues. Per the germline V gene, CDR1 is SGDLS and CDR2 is YYNGEE. DNA for the CDR3: TGTGCCAGCAGCCCTCAAGGGACTTATTCACCCCTCCACTTT. This translates into CASSPQGTYSPLHF.

The V call is TRBV4-2, the J call TRBJ1-6, with D perhaps matching TRBD1 (5 bases). CDR3 size: 15 residues. V gave up 4 bases and J gave up 7 bases, with 14 bases separating them. Per germline, CDR1 LGHNA and CDR2 YNFKEQ. CDR3 sequence (DNA): TGTGCCAGCAGCCGCACGGGGGGTAGGAATTCACCCCTCCACTTT. Its protein is CASSRTGGRNSPLHF.

The rearrangement links TRBV28 to TRBJ1-5; D is perhaps TRBD1 (6 bases). Germline V gene sequence: CDR1 MDHEN, CDR2 SYDVKM. V lost 4 bases and J 1 base, leaving 14 bases between the germline ends. The CDR3 consists of 16 residues. CDR3 sequence (DNA): TGTGCCAGCAGTTCGGGTGGCAGGGGCAGCAATCAGCCCCAGCATTTT. Amino acid sequence: CASSSGGRGSNQPQHF.

A single count supports this clone. The genes are TRBV19 and TRBJ2-1; TRBD1 aligns across 7 bases. This CDR3 comprises 16 residues. CDR1 and CDR2 from the germline V gene are LNHDA and SQIVND (reference sequence). J was trimmed by 6 bases and V by 5 bases; bases with no gene match: 13. CDR3 nucleotides: TGTGCCAGTAGTCTAACCGACAGGGTGGTTATCAATGAGCAGTTCTTC. Translating gives CASSLTDRVVINEQFF.

This chain connects TRBV5-1 to TRBJ1-1; 9 nucleotides match TRBD1. This CDR3 comprises 14 residues. Germline V gene sequence: CDR1 SGHRS, CDR2 YFSETQ. Trimming removed 3 bases from V and 5 bases from J; junction bases left unmatched: 5. This CDR3 is CASSSGQGGTEAFF. CDR3 coding DNA: TGCGCCAGCAGCTCGGGACAGGGAGGGACTGAAGCTTTCTTT.

The chain joins TRBV5-1 to TRBJ2-7; 9 nucleotides line up with TRBD1. The V and J ends lost 4 bases and 6 bases, in that order; junction bases with no gene match: 11. This CDR3 region has 15 residues. Germline V lookup: CDR1 SGHRS, CDR2 YFSETQ. The CDR3 DNA sequence: TGCGCCAGCAGCATTATTTTACAGGGGGCACGCGAGCAGTACTTC. Protein sequence: CASSIILQGAREQYF.

The sample holds one count of this clone. CDR3 DNA sequence: TGTGCCAGTAGTATAGAGGGCCACTTCTCAGCCAAAAACATTCAGTACTTC. Translation gives CASSIEGHFSAKNIQYF. The chain employs TRBV19 and TRBJ2-4; no firm D call. Germline assignment: CDR1 LNHDA and CDR2 SQIVND (reference sequence). V lost 0 bases to trimming and J lost 0 bases, with 12 bases between them. The CDR3 has 17 amino acids.

The chain couples TRBV4-1 to TRBJ2-2; D is possibly TRBD1 (5 bases). The germline V gene has CDR1 MGHRA and CDR2 YSYEKL. V lost 4 bases to trimming and J lost 0 bases, with 15 bases between them. The CDR3 consists of 17 residues. The CDR3 spells CASSRNQGTSNTGELFF. The CDR3 nucleotides read TGCGCCAGCAGCCGGAATCAGGGCACTTCGAACACCGGGGAGCTGTTTTTT.

The genes are TRBV18 and TRBJ2-7; possibly TRBD2 for D (6 bases). This CDR3 comprises 16 residues. Trimming removed 1 base at V and 4 bases at J, with 17 bases between. In germline, CDR1 is KGHSH, CDR2 LQKENI. CDR3 in amino acids: CASSPRAGAGTYEQYF. In DNA, the CDR3 is TGTGCCAGCTCACCACGGGCGGGCGCTGGGACTTACGAGCAGTACTTC.

The genes are TRBV30 and TRBJ2-5; unclear D gene. This CDR3 is 13 amino acids long. Trimming took off 1 base at V and 4 bases at J, with 10 bases between the two ends. Per the germline V gene, CDR1 is GTSNPN and CDR2 is SVGIG (reference sequence). The CDR3 spells CAWSEYYGETQYF. The DNA for the CDR3 is TGTGCCTGGAGTGAGTACTATGGAGAGACCCAGTACTTC.

The gene calls are TRBV30 and TRBJ2-3, with 12 bases lining up with TRBD2. CDR1 GTSNPN and CDR2 SVGIG come from the germline V gene (reference sequence). The ends lost 5 bases at V and 9 bases at J; junction bases unmatched: 6. CDR3 size: 13 residues. As DNA, the CDR3 is TGTGCCTGGGCTAGCGGGGGGGCAGGCACGCAGTATTTT. Protein: CAWASGGAGTQYF.

This clone was seen more than once but under ten times. This chain connects TRBV6-5 to TRBJ2-2; a weak D match, TRBD1 (6 bases). From germline, CDR1 is MNHEY and CDR2 SVGAGI. The CDR3 spans 15 residues. V lost 2 bases to trimming and J lost 4 bases, with 11 bases between them. This CDR3 is CASSYGTGSTGELFF. The CDR3 DNA reads as TGTGCCAGCAGTTACGGAACAGGGTCCACCGGGGAGCTGTTTTTT.

The chain links TRBV6-5 to TRBJ2-5; 16 nucleotides agree with TRBD2. Germline CDR1 and CDR2: MNHEY and SVGAGI. CDR3 length: 15 amino acids. V lost 6 bases to trimming and J lost 7 bases; unmatched junction nucleotides: 5. The CDR3 here is CASRPGLAGGRTQYF. The CDR3 region has the DNA TGTGCCAGCAGACCGGGACTAGCGGGGGGGAGGACCCAGTACTTC.

The V and J genes are TRBV4-1 and TRBJ2-1, with TRBD2 identical over 9 bases. The CDR3 is 15 amino acids. The junction had 6 bases not matched to a gene; V was cut back by 4 bases and J by 5 bases. CDR1 and CDR2 (germline): MGHRA, YSYEKL. The DNA of the CDR3 is TGCGCCAGCAGCCGGTTGCGGGGGGGAAACAATGAGCAGTTCTTC. Amino acid sequence: CASSRLRGGNNEQFF.

The chain is built from TRBV15 and TRBJ1-5; possible D gene TRBD1, 5 bases. Trimming took 5 bases from V and 5 from J, leaving 19 bases between them. Germline V gene sequence: CDR1 LNHNV, CDR2 YYDKDF (reference sequence). The CDR3 extends over 16 amino acids. CDR3 nucleotides: TGTGCCACCAGCGAACAGGTTCCCGGTGAGGATCAGCCCCAGCATTTT. The encoded protein is CATSEQVPGEDQPQHF.

This clone has a single count. The chain has TRBV3-1 (or the pseudogene TRBV3-2) and TRBJ2-1; 9 nucleotides match TRBD1. The germline gives CDR1 LGHDT, CDR2 YNNKEL (reference sequence). The CDR3 totals 15 residues. Trimming took 2 bases from V and 3 from J; bases not matched to a gene: 2. The CDR3 DNA reads TGTGCCAGCAGCCAACGGACAGGGGACTACAATGAGCAGTTCTTC. Translated: CASSQRTGDYNEQFF.

This chain joins TRBV28 and TRBJ2-1; 13 nucleotides align to TRBD2. Germline assignment: CDR1 MDHEN and CDR2 SYDVKM. V lost 8 bases to trimming and J lost 4 bases; unmatched junction nucleotides: 2. This CDR3 has 14 amino acids. This chain's CDR3 is CASLTSGGYNEQFF. The CDR3 bases are TGTGCCAGCCTGACTAGCGGGGGGTACAATGAGCAGTTCTTC.

In DNA, the CDR3 is TGTGCCAGCAGCTTATGGGGAGTCGCAGCGCCCTACGAGCAGTACTTC. This codes for CASSLWGVAAPYEQYF. V usage is TRBV7-3 and J usage is TRBJ2-7; a weak D match, TRBD2 (5 bases). Trimming cost V 2 bases and J 2 bases, with 16 bases left between them. The V gene's germline CDR1 is SGHTA and CDR2 FQGTGA. This CDR3 is built from 16 residues. The full variable domain, completed using reference TRBV7-3 and TRBJ2-7, is GAGVSQTPSNKVTEKGKYVELRCDPISGHTALYWYRQSLGQGPEFLIYFQGTGAADDSGLPNDRFFAVRPEGSVSTLKIQRTERGDSAVYLCASSLWGVAAPYEQYFGPGTRLTVT.

The V gene is TRBV29-1, the J gene TRBJ2-1; 7 bases fit TRBD1. Trimming at V came to 4 bases and at J to 4 bases, leaving 7 bases not matched to a gene. This CDR3 is 14 amino acids long. Germline V gene data show CDR1 as SQVTM and CDR2 as ANQGSEA. The CDR3 nucleotides read TGCAGCGTTGCTTGGGGACAGCTGTACAATGAGCAGTTCTTC. This translates into CSVAWGQLYNEQFF.

V gene TRBV4-2 combines with J gene TRBJ2-5, with D unresolved. The ends were cut back, 0 bases at V and 4 bases at J, with 9 bases in the middle. Germline V gives CDR1 LGHNA, CDR2 YNFKEQ. The CDR3 consists of 14 residues. In nucleotides, the CDR3 is TGTGCCAGCAGCCAAGATATGGGCCTAGAGACCCAGTACTTC. This gives the protein CASSQDMGLETQYF.

This clone was recorded once. The rearrangement joins TRBV5-1 to TRBJ1-1; possible D gene TRBD1, 5 bases. Trimming left V 4 bases short and J 1 base short, with 8 bases between. The CDR3 consists of 13 residues. Germline CDR1 and CDR2: SGHRS and YFSETQ. Here the CDR3 DNA reads TGCGCCAGCAGCCACGGACAGAACACTGAAGCTTTCTTT. Translated, it gives CASSHGQNTEAFF.

This rearrangement joins TRBV5-6 to TRBJ2-3, with D tentatively TRBD1 (6 bases). Germline values: CDR1 SGHDT, CDR2 YYEEEE. The V end was cut by 5 bases, the J end by 3 bases, with 13 bases between. CDR3 length equals 14 residues. The CDR3 protein is CASRRGGWTDTQYF. CDR3 DNA sequence: TGTGCCAGCAGGAGAGGGGGTTGGACAGATACGCAGTATTTT.